These T cell receptor beta chains were read from a single sample in a study of T cells in Graves' hyperthyroidism and ophthalmopathy. TCRdb processed the multiplex PCR reads anew with MiXCR; each CDR3 protein has one entry. Of hundreds of thousands of distinct CDR3 sequences listed, over 40% are singletons. The sample consisted of peripheral blood or thyroid tissue (not recorded which). These receptors originate from an adult man with Graves' disease, either hyperthyroidism or ophthalmopathy (not recorded which). CDR3s leave out the opening cysteine and the closing phenylalanine or tryptophan. A D gene is named only where the DNA matches it firmly. Rows may omit the clone size; those that give it use once, few, many or a size class.

clone_size j_call v_call d_call cdr3_aa
many TRBJ2-5 TRBV10-3 TRBD2 AISDSSGTETQY
many TRBJ2-7 TRBV5-1 TRBD1 ASSSSTGVEQY
many TRBJ1-5 TRBV29-1 TRBD1 SVGTGEGQPQH
. TRBJ2-7 TRBV15 . ATSSATRQQY
few TRBJ1-3 TRBV7-3 TRBD1 ASSPRQGPGNTIY
many TRBJ1-6 TRBV5-1 TRBD1 ASSLGDSNSPLH
few TRBJ2-7 TRBV7-9 TRBD1 ASSRLQGARGEQY
once TRBJ2-2 TRBV7-9 . ASSSLQGVNTGELF
. TRBJ1-4 TRBV20-1 TRBD1 SATGTGMSLTNEKLF
few TRBJ1-2 TRBV5-8 . ASSPRQGSYGYT
. TRBJ2-5 TRBV10-3 . ASSYGQSQETQY
. TRBJ2-7 TRBV15 . ATSSSSRWDEQY
few TRBJ1-1 TRBV5-6 . ASSLVGRMNTEAF
few TRBJ2-2 TRBV7-2 . ASSYAATGELF
. TRBJ1-2 TRBV20-1 . SAWGPAYGYT
few TRBJ1-6 TRBV10-3 TRBD1 ASSELGTGANSPLH
. TRBJ1-5 TRBV19 . ASSIRTNQPQH